A single sample is the source of the 5 T cell receptor beta chains below, sequenced in a study of radiotherapy plus CTLA-4 blockade in lung cancer (dated by TCRdb to 2016 to 2019). Receptor libraries were prepared by the immunoSEQ multiplex PCR assay. Entries here come from immuneACCESS through TCRdb and include only in-frame sequences with V and J called. Some clones fail to appear in such tables; in the studies checked, an unresolved V gene covers under half of the shortfall, and the cause of the remainder is unknown. Across this sample there are tens of thousands of clones, with around 77% seen only once. The ten most abundant clones make up about 2.7% of the sample. Sample: peripheral blood, taken from a patient treated with radiotherapy plus ipilimumab. The receptors derive from a human donor with non-small cell lung cancer whose response to radiotherapy plus ipilimumab could not be evaluated.

This clone was picked up a small number of times. The chain recombines TRBV29-1 with TRBJ2-1; 12 nucleotides align to TRBD2. V shed 2 bases, J shed 0 bases, and the junction held 5 bases outside the gene matches. In germline, CDR1 is SQVTM, CDR2 ANQGSEA. The CDR3 is made up of 17 amino acids. The chain's CDR3 is CSVERGLAGSSYNEQFF. In DNA, the CDR3 is TGCAGCGTTGAAAGGGGACTAGCGGGCAGCTCCTACAATGAGCAGTTCTTC.

Written as DNA, the CDR3 is TGCGCCAGCAGCCAAGGGGGACAAGATAATTCACCCCTCCACTTT. It specifies CASSQGGQDNSPLHF. The chain carries TRBV4-3 and TRBJ1-6, with a weak D call TRBD1 (6 bases). Germline CDR1 LGHNA, CDR2 YSLEER. V was pared by 1 base and J by 5 bases, with 9 bases between. CDR3 size: 15 residues.

The gene calls are TRBV28 and TRBJ2-3; possibly TRBD2 for D (5 bases). Trimming pared 1 base from V and 0 bases from J, leaving 8 bases between. The CDR3 totals 15 residues. Germline lookup yields CDR1 MDHEN and CDR2 SYDVKM. CDR3 DNA: TGTGCCAGCAGTTTATCACTAGACAGCACAGATACGCAGTATTTT. Its translation is CASSLSLDSTDTQYF. The variable domain in full, completed from reference TRBV28 and TRBJ2-3, reads DVKVTQSSRYLVKRTGEKVFLECVQDMDHENMFWYRQDPGLGLRLIYFSYDVKMKEKGDIPEGYSVSREKKERFSLILESASTNQTSMYLCASSLSLDSTDTQYFGPGTRLTVL.

The J gene is TRBJ1-3, the V gene TRBV5-1; D is unclear. V shed 3 bases and J shed 8 bases, with 15 bases lying between them. Germline CDR1 is SGHRS and CDR2 is YFSETQ. The CDR3 consists of 14 residues. Here the CDR3 DNA reads TGCGCCAGCAGCTATGGGCCCGGCCAGGACACCATATATTTT. Amino acid sequence: CASSYGPGQDTIYF. Complete variable domain (other parts from reference TRBV5-1 and TRBJ1-3): KAGVTQTPRYLIKTRGQQVTLSCSPISGHRSVSWYQQTPGQGLQFLFEYFSETQRNKGNFPGRFSGRQFSNSRSEMNVSTLELGDSALYLCASSYGPGQDTIYFGEGSWLTVV.

V is TRBV6-5 and J is TRBJ2-1; 16 nucleotides agree with TRBD2. The CDR3 contains 16 residues. Germline CDR1 and CDR2: MNHEY and SVGAGI. V lost 3 bases, J lost 13 bases, and 9 bases stayed unmatched. This CDR3 reads CASSYAGTSGRAGQFF. The CDR3 DNA reads TGTGCCAGCAGTTATGCCGGGACTAGCGGGAGGGCTGGACAGTTCTTC.